One sample yielded the 10 T cell receptor beta chains listed below, sequenced in a study of T-cell memory formation after mild COVID-19. TCRdb passed the 5' RACE reads through MiXCR, listing each CDR3 protein once. The sample lists 190,000 or so distinct CDR3 sequences, 8% to 11% occurring once. The specimen sequenced was PBMCs or a T cell subset sorted from them (not recorded which). The receptors shown here come from a man between 18 and 29 years old who had mild COVID-19 (a few samples of this study predate the infection). Cell type and time point are not known.

The rearrangement joins TRBV21-1 to TRBJ2-5; the DNA was not used to check the table's D call, TRBD1. TRBV21-1 is marked as a pseudogene. The CDR3 sequence is 9 residues long. The CDR3 reads CAARETQYF. Here the CDR3 DNA reads TGTGCCGCCCGGGAGACCCAGTACTTC.

This clonotype was counted only a few times. V and J are TRBV3-1 and TRBJ2-1; 9 nucleotides line up with TRBD1. CDR1 is LGHDT, CDR2 YNNKEL, per germline (reference sequence). The CDR3 runs 14 residues. J gave up 4 bases and V 4 bases, and 2 bases lay outside the gene matches. As DNA, the CDR3 is TGTGCCAGCAGCCGGGGGACAGGGTACAATGAGCAGTTCTTC. Protein sequence: CASSRGTGYNEQFF.

This clonotype came up a few times. This chain links TRBV7-2 with TRBJ2-6, with 8 nucleotides matching TRBD1. The V gene's germline CDR1 is SGHTA and CDR2 FQGNSA. Trimming cost V 3 bases and J 0 bases; bases outside gene matches: 7. The CDR3 consists of 18 residues. The DNA of the CDR3 is TGTGCCAGCAGCTTTGGCAGGGGGCGGCTCTCTGGGGCCAACGTCCTGACTTTC. As protein: CASSFGRGRLSGANVLTF.

The V call is TRBV11-2, the J call TRBJ1-2; TRBD1 agrees at 7 bases. The CDR3 has 16 amino acids. With 4 bases clipped from V and 4 bases from J, the junction kept 12 bases outside the gene matches. In germline, CDR1 is SGHAT, CDR2 FQNNGV. The CDR3 spells CASSSPAGQDSYGYTF. In DNA, the CDR3 is TGTGCCAGCAGCTCGCCCGCCGGACAGGACTCCTATGGCTACACCTTC.

This clonotype was seen repeatedly, ten times or more. CDR3: CASSLGRGTEAFF. CDR3 DNA sequence: TGTGCCAGCAGCCTAGGCAGGGGTACTGAAGCTTTCTTT. This sequence joins TRBV27 and TRBJ1-1; a weak D match, TRBD1 (6 bases). This CDR3 has 13 amino acids. Germline assignment: CDR1 MNHEY and CDR2 SMNVEV (reference sequence). V lost 6 bases, J lost 5 bases, and 13 bases lay in between.

There are many counts of this clonotype. The rearrangement uses TRBV5-1 and TRBJ2-5, with D unclear. V was clipped by 6 bases and J by 7 bases, with 13 bases between them. The CDR3 is made up of 12 amino acids. From germline, CDR1 is SGHRS and CDR2 YFSETQ. The chain's CDR3 is CASNEDGATQYF. The CDR3 DNA reads TGCGCCAGCAATGAGGATGGAGCGACCCAGTACTTC. Based on the CDR3 plus reference TRBV5-1 and TRBJ2-5, the full variable domain is KAGVTQTPRYLIKTRGQQVTLSCSPISGHRSVSWYQQTPGQGLQFLFEYFSETQRNKGNFPGRFSGRQFSNSRSEMNVSTLELGDSALYLCASNEDGATQYFGPGTRLLVL.

In its sample, this clonotype was seen a few times. V gene TRBV20-1 combines with J gene TRBJ1-5; D gene unclear. V lost 3 bases and J 0 bases, leaving 9 bases between the germline ends. CDR1 DFQATT and CDR2 SNEGSKA come from the germline V gene (reference sequence). The CDR3 totals 14 residues. The CDR3: CSARMPHSNQPQHF. In DNA, the CDR3 is TGCAGTGCTAGGATGCCTCATAGCAATCAGCCCCAGCATTTT.

This clonotype was observed a handful of times. J is TRBJ2-5 and V is TRBV6-2 or TRBV6-3; the D gene is possibly TRBD2 (6 bases). The CDR3 runs to 15 residues. The germline gives CDR1 MNHEY, CDR2 SVGEGT. The V and J ends lost 2 bases and 2 bases respectively, with 12 bases between them. CDR3 amino acids: CASSYPRAGQETQYF. The CDR3 DNA reads TGTGCCAGCAGTTACCCCCGGGCGGGGCAAGAGACCCAGTACTTC.

This chain uses TRBV4-3 with TRBJ2-2, with TRBD1 as a possible D gene (6 bases). This CDR3 is 17 amino acids long. The V end lost 1 base, the J end lost 3 bases, and 15 bases lay between the germline ends. CDR1 is LGHNA, CDR2 YSLEER, per germline. The DNA for the CDR3 is TGCGCCAGCAGCCAAGCGGGACCAGGGGCGTACACCGGGGAGCTGTTTTTT. Its protein product is CASSQAGPGAYTGELFF.

This clonotype has only one observation. The chain carries TRBV20-1 and TRBJ2-4; 7 bases are shared with TRBD1. Germline CDR1 DFQATT, CDR2 SNEGSKA (reference sequence). The trim removed 5 bases at V and 4 bases at J, leaving 11 bases unmatched. This CDR3 has 15 residues. This chain's CDR3 is CSAAGTEFLKNIQYF. In DNA form, the CDR3 reads TGCAGTGCTGCCGGGACAGAATTCTTAAAAAACATTCAGTACTTC.